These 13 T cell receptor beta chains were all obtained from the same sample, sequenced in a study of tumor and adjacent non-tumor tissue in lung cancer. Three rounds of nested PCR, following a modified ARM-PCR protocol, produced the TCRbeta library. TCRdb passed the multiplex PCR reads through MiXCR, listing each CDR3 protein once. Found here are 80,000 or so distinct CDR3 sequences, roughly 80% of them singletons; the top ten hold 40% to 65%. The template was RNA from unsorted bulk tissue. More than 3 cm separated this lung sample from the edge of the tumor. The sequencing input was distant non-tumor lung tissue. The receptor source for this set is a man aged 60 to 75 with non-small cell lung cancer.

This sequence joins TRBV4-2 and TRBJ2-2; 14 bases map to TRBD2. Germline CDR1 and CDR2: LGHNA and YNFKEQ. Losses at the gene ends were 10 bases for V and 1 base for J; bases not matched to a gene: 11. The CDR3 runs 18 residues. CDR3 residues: CAISQETSGRVNTGELFF. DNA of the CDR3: TGTGCCATTAGCCAAGAGACTAGCGGGAGGGTGAACACCGGGGAGCTGTTTTTT.

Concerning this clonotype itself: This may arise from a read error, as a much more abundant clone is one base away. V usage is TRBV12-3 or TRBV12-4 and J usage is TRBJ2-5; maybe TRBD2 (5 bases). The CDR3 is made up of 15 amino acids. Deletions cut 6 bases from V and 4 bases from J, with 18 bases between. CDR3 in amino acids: CASSPPGEPRETQYF. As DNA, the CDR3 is TGTGCCAGCAGCCCCCCCGGGGAGCCGCGAGAGACCCAGTACTTC.

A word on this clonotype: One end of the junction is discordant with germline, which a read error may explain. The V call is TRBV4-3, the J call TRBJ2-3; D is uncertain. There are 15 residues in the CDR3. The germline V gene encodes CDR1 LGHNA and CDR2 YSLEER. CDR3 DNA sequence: TGCGCCAGTAGCCCCGCTTGGTCTGGTCCAGATACGCAGTATTTT. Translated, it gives CASSPAWSGPDTQYF.

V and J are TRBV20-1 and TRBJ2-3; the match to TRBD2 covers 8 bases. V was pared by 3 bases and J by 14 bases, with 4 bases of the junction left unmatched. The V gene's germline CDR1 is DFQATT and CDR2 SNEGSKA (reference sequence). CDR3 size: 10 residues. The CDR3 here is CSASGTRLYF. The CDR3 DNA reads TGCAGTGCTAGCGGGACTAGACTGTATTTT.

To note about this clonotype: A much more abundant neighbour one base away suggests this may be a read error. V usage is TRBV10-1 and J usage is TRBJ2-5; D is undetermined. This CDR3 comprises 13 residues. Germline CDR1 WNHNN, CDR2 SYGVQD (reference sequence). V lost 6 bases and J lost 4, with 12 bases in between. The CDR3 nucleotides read TGCGCCAGCAGCCCTCGCATAGGAGAGACCCAGTACTTC. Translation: CASSPRIGETQYF.

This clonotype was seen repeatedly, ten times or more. Here the CDR3 DNA reads TGTGCCAGCAGTGAAATGCAGGGAAGCAATCAGCCCCAGCATTTT. This sequence encodes CASSEMQGSNQPQHF. The gene calls are TRBV6-1 and TRBJ1-5, with a possible D match to TRBD1 (5 bases). This CDR3 comprises 15 residues. The V end lost 2 bases, the J end lost 1 base, and 9 bases lay between the germline ends. The V gene's germline CDR1 is MNHNS and CDR2 SASEGT.

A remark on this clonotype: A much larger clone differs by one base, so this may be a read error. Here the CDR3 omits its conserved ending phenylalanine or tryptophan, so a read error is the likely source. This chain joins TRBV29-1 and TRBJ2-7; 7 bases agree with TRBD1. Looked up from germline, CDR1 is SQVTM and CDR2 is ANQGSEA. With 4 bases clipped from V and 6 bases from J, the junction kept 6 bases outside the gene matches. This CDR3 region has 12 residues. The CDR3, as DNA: TGCAGCGTTGCCCGGGACAGTAGCGAGCAGTACCTC. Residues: CSVARDSSEQYL.

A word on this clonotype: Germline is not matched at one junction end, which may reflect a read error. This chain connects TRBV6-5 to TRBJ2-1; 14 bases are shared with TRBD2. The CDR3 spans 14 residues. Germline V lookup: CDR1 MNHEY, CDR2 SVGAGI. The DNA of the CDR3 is TGTGTCAGCAGACTAGCGGGGGGGAGGCATGAACAGTTCTTC. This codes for CVSRLAGGRHEQFF.

The CDR3 bases are TGCGCCAGCAGCCAAGTACCAACAGGGGGCAGGAATGGCTACACCTTC. Translated, it gives CASSQVPTGGRNGYTF. The V gene is TRBV4-1, the J gene TRBJ1-2; 9 bases are shared with TRBD1. The V and J ends lost 1 base and 6 bases, in that order; junction bases with no gene match: 9. The CDR3 length is 16 residues. CDR1 MGHRA and CDR2 YSYEKL come from the germline V gene.

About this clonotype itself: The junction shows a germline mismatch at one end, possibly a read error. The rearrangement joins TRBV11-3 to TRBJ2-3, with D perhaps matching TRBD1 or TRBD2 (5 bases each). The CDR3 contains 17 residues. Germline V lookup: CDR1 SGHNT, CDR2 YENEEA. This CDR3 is CASSPGLGAWGTGTQYF. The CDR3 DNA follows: TGTGCCAGCAGCCCCGGCTTGGGAGCGTGGGGAACAGGTACGCAGTATTTT.

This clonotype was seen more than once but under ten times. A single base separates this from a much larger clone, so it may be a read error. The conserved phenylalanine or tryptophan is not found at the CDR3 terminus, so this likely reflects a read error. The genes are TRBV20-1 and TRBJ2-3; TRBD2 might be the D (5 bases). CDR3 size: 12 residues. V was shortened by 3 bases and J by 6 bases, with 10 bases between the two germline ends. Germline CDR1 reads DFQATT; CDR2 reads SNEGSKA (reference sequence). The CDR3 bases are TGCAGTGCTAGCGGACTCTTGGATACGCAGTATTCT. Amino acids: CSASGLLDTQYS.

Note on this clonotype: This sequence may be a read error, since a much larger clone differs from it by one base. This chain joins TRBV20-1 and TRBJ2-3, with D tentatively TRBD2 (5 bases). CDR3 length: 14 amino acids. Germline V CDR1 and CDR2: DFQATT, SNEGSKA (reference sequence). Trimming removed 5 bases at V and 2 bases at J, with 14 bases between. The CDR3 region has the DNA TGCAGTGCTCAGGACTTCCGGATCACAGATACGCAGTATTTT. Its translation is CSAQDFRITDTQYF.

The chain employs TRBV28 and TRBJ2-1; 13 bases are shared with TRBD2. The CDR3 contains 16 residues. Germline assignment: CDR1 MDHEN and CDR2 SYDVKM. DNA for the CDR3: TGTGCTAACGGACTAGCGGGGGACCCGTCCTACAATGAGCAGTTCTTC. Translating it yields CANGLAGDPSYNEQFF.